This TCR beta chain was recorded in a study of blood T cell repertoires in COVID-19. Study context: PBMCs, B-cell-depleted T cells, or T cells were the source of the cDNA or gDNA that made up the material.

Participants spanned ages roughly 18 to 95 years and resided in 20 to 30 US areas. The CDR3 is made up of 12 amino acids. Trimming shortened V by 2 bases and J by 8 bases, and 11 bases separated the two germline ends. CDR1 is SGHDT and CDR2 is YYEEEE in the germline V gene. In the original processing: Estimates of nucleated cell counts were drawn from the amplification of reference gene primers. The assay was immunoSEQ multiplex PCR, and TCRdb's table has in-frame clones only and misses some. That table supplies the V and J calls and clone size; D and trimming were determined from the DNA. The table includes 300,000 to 400,000 clones, 80% to 90% detected once.

Sequenced material: PBMCs or T cells enriched from blood (not recorded which). V and J are TRBV5-6 and TRBJ2-7; D may be TRBD2 (6 bases). This TCR derives from a woman aged 40 to 50 with acute COVID-19. The CDR3 DNA sequence: TGTGCCAGCAGCTTTTACCGGGAGAAGCAGTACTTC. This sequence encodes CASSFYREKQYF.